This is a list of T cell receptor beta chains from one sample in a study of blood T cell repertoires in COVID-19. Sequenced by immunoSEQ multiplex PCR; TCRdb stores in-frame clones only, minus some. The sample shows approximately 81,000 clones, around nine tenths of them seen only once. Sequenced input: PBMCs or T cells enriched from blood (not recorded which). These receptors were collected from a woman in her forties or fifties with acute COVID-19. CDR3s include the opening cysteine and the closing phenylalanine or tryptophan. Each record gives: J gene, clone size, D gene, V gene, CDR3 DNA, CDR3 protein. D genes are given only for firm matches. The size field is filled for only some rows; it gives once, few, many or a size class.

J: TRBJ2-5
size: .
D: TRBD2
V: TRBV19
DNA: TGTGCCAGTAGTACTAGCGGGAGTACGGAGACCCAGTACTTC
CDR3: CASSTSGSTETQYF

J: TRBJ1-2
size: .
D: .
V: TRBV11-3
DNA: TGTGCCAGCAGCTTTGAGGGACAAATCTATGGCTACACCTTC
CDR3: CASSFEGQIYGYTF

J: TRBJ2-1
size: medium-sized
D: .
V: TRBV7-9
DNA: TGTGCCAGCAGCTCCCTGCGGGGTTCCTACAATGAGCAGTTCTTC
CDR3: CASSSLRGSYNEQFF

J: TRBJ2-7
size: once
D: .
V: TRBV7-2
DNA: TGTGCCAGCAGCTTAGAGGGAGTTCCAACCTACGAGCAGTACTTC
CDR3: CASSLEGVPTYEQYF

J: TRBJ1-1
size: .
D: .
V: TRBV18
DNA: TGTGCCAGCTCACCAGGGGAGGGACGAAACACTGAAGCTTTCTTT
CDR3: CASSPGEGRNTEAFF

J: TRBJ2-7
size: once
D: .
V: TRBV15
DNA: TGTGCCACCAGCAGAGTACAGGGCCCCTACGAGCAGTACTTC
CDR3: CATSRVQGPYEQYF

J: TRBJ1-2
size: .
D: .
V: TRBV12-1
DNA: TGTGCCAGCAGCTTTGTTAGGGGGCCCGATGGCTACACCTTC
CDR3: CASSFVRGPDGYTF

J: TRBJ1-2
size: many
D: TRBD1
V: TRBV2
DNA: TGTGCCAGCAGTGTAGGGACAGCTTATGGCTACACCTTC
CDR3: CASSVGTAYGYTF

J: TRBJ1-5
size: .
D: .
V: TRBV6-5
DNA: TGTGCCAGCACCGAGGGGGTAGGGGTTCAGCCCCAGCATTTT
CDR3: CASTEGVGVQPQHF

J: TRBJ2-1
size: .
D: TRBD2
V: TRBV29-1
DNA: TGCAGCGCTGGGGTAGCGGGCTACAATGAGCAGTTCTTC
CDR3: CSAGVAGYNEQFF

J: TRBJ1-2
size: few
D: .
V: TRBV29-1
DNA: TGCAGCGTTGAAGAGTCGGGGAGGGACGATGGCTACACCTTC
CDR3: CSVEESGRDDGYTF

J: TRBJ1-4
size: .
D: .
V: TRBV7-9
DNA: TGTGCCAGCAGCTCTGCCCGGGAAGGGGGTAATGAAAAACTGTTTTTT
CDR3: CASSSAREGGNEKLFF

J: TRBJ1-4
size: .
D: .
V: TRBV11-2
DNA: TGTGCCAGCAGCTTAGTCAGGGGCGAAAAACTGTTTTTT
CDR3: CASSLVRGEKLFF

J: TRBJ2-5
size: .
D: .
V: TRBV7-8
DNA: TGTGCCAGCAGCTTAGCGGGAGCGGAGACCCAGTACTTC
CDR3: CASSLAGAETQYF

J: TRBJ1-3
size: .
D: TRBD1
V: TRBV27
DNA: TGTGCCAGCAGCGCAGGGGGCACCTCTGGAAACACCATATATTTT
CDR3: CASSAGGTSGNTIYF

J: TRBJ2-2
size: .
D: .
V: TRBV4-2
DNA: TGTGCCAGCAGCCCCGGGGGGCGAACGAACACCGGGGAGCTGTTTTTT
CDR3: CASSPGGRTNTGELFF

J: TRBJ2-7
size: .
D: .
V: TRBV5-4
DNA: TGTGCCAGCAGCTCCCCGACAGGCCCCTCCGAGCAGTACTTC
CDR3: CASSSPTGPSEQYF

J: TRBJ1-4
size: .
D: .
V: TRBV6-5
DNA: TGTGCCAGCAGTTACTCGGCAGGGACTAATGAAAAACTGTTTTTT
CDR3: CASSYSAGTNEKLFF

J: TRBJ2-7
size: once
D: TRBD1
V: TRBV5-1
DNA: TGCGCCAGCCCCCCTCCGGGACAGGGGGCTTCGGGACTCCCGAGCCTATTC
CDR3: CASPPPGQGASGLPSLF

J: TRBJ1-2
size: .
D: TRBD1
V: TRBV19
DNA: TGTGCCAGTAGTACCCGCCGGGACAGCTATGGCTACACCTTC
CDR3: CASSTRRDSYGYTF

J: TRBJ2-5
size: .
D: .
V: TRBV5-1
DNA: TGCGCCAGCAGCGAGGCGGGCGCGGAGACCCAGTACTTC
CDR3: CASSEAGAETQYF

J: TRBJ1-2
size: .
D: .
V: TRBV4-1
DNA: TGCGCCAGCAGCCAAGAGAAAGACTCAAACTATGGCTACACCTTC
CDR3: CASSQEKDSNYGYTF

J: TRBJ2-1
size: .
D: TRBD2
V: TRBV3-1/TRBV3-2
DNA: TGTGCCAGCAGCGGGACTAGCGGATACAATGAGCAGTTCTTC
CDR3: CASSGTSGYNEQFF

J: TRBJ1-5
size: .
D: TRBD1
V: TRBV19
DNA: TGTGCCAGTAGTCAGACAGGGGACTATAGCAATCAGCCCCAGCATTTT
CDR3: CASSQTGDYSNQPQHF

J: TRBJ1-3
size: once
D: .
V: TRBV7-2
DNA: TGTGCCAGCAGACTAAGAAGCTCTGGAAACACCATATATTTT
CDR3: CASRLRSSGNTIYF